The 8 T cell receptor beta chains given below trace back to one sample, sequenced in a study of T cell responses to AZD1222 COVID-19 vaccine. Sequenced by immunoSEQ multiplex PCR; TCRdb stores in-frame clones only, minus some. The sample consists of about 150,000 clones, 80% to 95% of them appearing once. The sequences come from peripheral blood, collected 28 days after the second AZD1222 dose. These receptors were collected from an adult who received the AZD1222 COVID-19 vaccine.

The V call is TRBV5-4, the J call TRBJ2-3; weak D call: TRBD2 (7 bases). CDR1 and CDR2 (germline): SGHNT, YYREEE (reference sequence). The CDR3 is made up of 20 amino acids. Trimming removed 3 bases at V and 5 bases at J, with 31 bases between. The CDR3 region has the DNA TGTGCCAGCAGCTCTCCCCGAGGCCGCCCGGGGGAGGGGGAAAAAGATACGCAGTATTTT. It is translated as CASSSPRGRPGEGEKDTQYF.

The chain links TRBV7-2 to TRBJ2-3, with 8 bases aligning to TRBD1. Germline values: CDR1 SGHTA, CDR2 FQGNSA. The V and J ends lost 0 bases and 2 bases, in that order; junction bases with no gene match: 7. The CDR3 is made up of 17 amino acids. The CDR3 region has the DNA TGTGCCAGCAGCTTAGCGGGGACAGGAGGTCTCACAGATACGCAGTATTTT. This sequence encodes CASSLAGTGGLTDTQYF.

The chain joins TRBV7-9 to TRBJ1-3; D unresolved. This CDR3 spans 16 amino acids. With 5 bases removed from V and 1 base from J, the gap between germline ends came to 15 bases. CDR1 and CDR2 (germline): SEHNR, FQNEAQ (reference sequence). CDR3 DNA: TGTGCCAGCAGCCCGGCCAGGCAACCTTCTGGAAACACCATATATTTT. The encoded protein is CASSPARQPSGNTIYF.

V and J are TRBV12-3 or TRBV12-4 and TRBJ1-5; D possibly corresponds to TRBD1 (6 bases). Deletions cut 6 bases from V and 6 bases from J, with 12 bases between. The CDR3 length is 13 residues. CDR3 in DNA: TGTGCCAGCAGCCTGACAGGTGGTCAGCCCCAGCATTTT. Protein: CASSLTGGQPQHF.

V and J are TRBV5-4 and TRBJ1-3, with TRBD1 as a possible D gene (5 bases). Trimming shortened V by 1 base and J by 2 bases, and 7 bases separated the two germline ends. Germline V lookup: CDR1 SGHNT, CDR2 YYREEE (reference sequence). The CDR3 is made up of 14 amino acids. The CDR3 protein is CASSLWGAGNTIYF. Here the CDR3 DNA reads TGTGCCAGCAGCTTGTGGGGGGCTGGAAACACCATATATTTT.

In DNA, the CDR3 is TGTGCCAGCAGCGCACTATACAGTTCAAGGAGCTATGGCTACACCTTC. Its protein is CASSALYSSRSYGYTF. The chain combines TRBV7-9 with TRBJ1-2; unclear D gene. There are 16 residues in the CDR3. CDR1 is SEHNR, CDR2 FQNEAQ, per germline (reference sequence). Trimming shortened V by 5 bases and J by 4 bases, and 20 bases separated the two germline ends.

This chain joins TRBV19 and TRBJ1-5; D not resolved. CDR3 length equals 13 residues. Trimming cost V 8 bases and J 5 bases, with 13 bases left between them. Germline-derived CDR1 and CDR2 are LNHDA and SQIVND (reference sequence). The CDR3, as DNA: TGTGCCAGTGGGGTCAGTTCCGATCAGCCCCAGCATTTT. Amino acid sequence: CASGVSSDQPQHF.

The chain links TRBV6-6 to TRBJ1-5; a possible D gene is TRBD1 (6 bases). Germline CDR1 and CDR2: MNHNY and SVGAGI (reference sequence). The CDR3 spans 14 residues. V lost 4 bases, J lost 0 bases, and 7 bases lay in between. DNA of the CDR3: TGTGCCAGCAGTTGGACAGATAGCAATCAGCCCCAGCATTTT. This gives the protein CASSWTDSNQPQHF.